This T cell receptor beta chain was profiled in a study of T cells in Graves' hyperthyroidism and ophthalmopathy. It was uncontrolled infection, other autoimmune disease, pregnancy or lactation that excluded patients. Concerning this clonotype itself: Its specificity is unknown.

RNA transcripts served as the template for amplifying TCR beta CDR3 regions. A set of HTBI primers served as the primers for a first-round RT-PCR of the TCR CDR3. In TCRdb, the multiplex PCR reads were re-called with MiXCR into one record per CDR3 protein. The profile shows around 660,000 distinct CDR3 sequences, roughly 45% of them singletons. Study-wide results and limits: Ophthalmopathy could be told apart from stable hyperthyroidism with a 13 V-J model.

This CDR3 is built from 13 residues. Unmatched junction bases numbered 2, after V lost 3 bases and J lost 6 bases. The TCR was taken from an adult man with Graves' disease, either hyperthyroidism or ophthalmopathy (not recorded which). This sequence joins TRBV12-3 or TRBV12-4 and TRBJ2-5; 9 bases align to TRBD2. Sequencing input: peripheral blood or thyroid tissue (not recorded which). The CDR3 bases are TGTGCCAGCAGTTTGAGCGGGGGGAAGACCCAGTACTTC. Translated: CASSLSGGKTQYF.